This entry lists 6 T cell receptor beta chains sequenced from one sample in a study of T cell repertoires in cytomegalovirus infection. Their antigen targets remain unknown. Via MiXCR, TCRdb re-called the reads, giving one row per CDR3 protein. The sample carries 550,000 to 850,000 distinct CDR3 sequences, about 30% recorded once. The sequencing used cultured PBMCs, collected from culture after CMV antigen stimulation. Every receptor here comes from a human donor in good health (CMV status not recorded). Some clones in this sample may be carry-over from other donors' samples.

This chain joins TRBV10-3 and TRBJ2-5, with 10 bases lining up with TRBD1. V gave up 2 bases and J gave up 4 bases; unmatched junction bases: 4. Germline CDR1 is ENHRY and CDR2 is SYGVKD. The CDR3 has 15 residues. The CDR3 DNA follows: TGTGCCATCAGTGAGCGAGACAGGGGGCCAGAGACCCAGTACTTC. Translated: CAISERDRGPETQYF.

The rearrangement joins TRBV18 to TRBJ1-1; unclear D gene. The CDR3 extends over 13 amino acids. Looked up from germline, CDR1 is KGHSH and CDR2 is LQKENI. V lost 7 bases to trimming and J lost 2 bases, with 11 bases between them. The CDR3 sequence: CASCQESNTEAFF. The DNA for the CDR3 is TGTGCCAGCTGTCAGGAGTCCAACACTGAAGCTTTCTTT.

This clonotype showed up many times. V is TRBV7-2 and J is TRBJ2-5; a weak D match, TRBD2 (6 bases). Germline V gene data show CDR1 as SGHTA and CDR2 as FQGNSA. Trimming took off 4 bases at V and 4 bases at J, with 7 bases between the two ends. There are 12 residues in the CDR3. The CDR3 loop reads CASSYGGETQYF. DNA of the CDR3: TGTGCCAGCAGCTACGGGGGAGAGACCCAGTACTTC.

This clonotype was counted a few times. The J gene is TRBJ1-2, the V gene TRBV19; D gene unclear. V lost 5 bases, J lost 3 bases, and 10 bases lay in between. This CDR3 region has 13 residues. Germline V lookup: CDR1 LNHDA, CDR2 SQIVND (reference sequence). Here the CDR3 DNA reads TGTGCCAGTAGTTCCGGCTTTGACTATGGCTACACCTTC. It translates to CASSSGFDYGYTF.

There are many counts of this clonotype. The J gene is TRBJ1-4, the V gene TRBV7-2; D unresolved. The CDR3 consists of 16 residues. V lost 6 bases to trimming and J lost 6 bases, with 20 bases between them. The germline V gene encodes CDR1 SGHTA and CDR2 FQGNSA. CDR3 sequence: CASSQSPNFWDEKLFF. In DNA form, the CDR3 reads TGTGCCAGCAGTCAATCTCCCAACTTCTGGGATGAAAAACTGTTTTTT.

This chain uses TRBV20-1 with TRBJ2-3, with TRBD2 matching over 10 bases. The CDR3 sequence is 16 residues long. The germline gives CDR1 DFQATT, CDR2 SNEGSKA (reference sequence). V gave up 2 bases and J gave up 0 bases; unmatched junction bases: 5. The CDR3 DNA reads TGCAGTGCTAGACACCTAGCGGGGGTGAGCACAGATACGCAGTATTTT. Translation: CSARHLAGVSTDTQYF.